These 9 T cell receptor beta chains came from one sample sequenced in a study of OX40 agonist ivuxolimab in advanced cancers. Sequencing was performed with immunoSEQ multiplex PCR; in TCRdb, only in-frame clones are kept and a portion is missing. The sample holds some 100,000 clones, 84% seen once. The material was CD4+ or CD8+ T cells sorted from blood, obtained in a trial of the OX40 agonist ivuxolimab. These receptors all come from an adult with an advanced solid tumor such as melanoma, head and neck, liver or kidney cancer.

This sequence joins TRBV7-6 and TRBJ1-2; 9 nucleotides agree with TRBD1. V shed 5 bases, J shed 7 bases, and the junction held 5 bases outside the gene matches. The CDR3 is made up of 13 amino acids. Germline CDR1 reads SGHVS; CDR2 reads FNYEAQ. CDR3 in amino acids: CASSTTGGFGYTF. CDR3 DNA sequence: TGTGCCAGCAGCACAACAGGGGGCTTTGGCTACACCTTC.

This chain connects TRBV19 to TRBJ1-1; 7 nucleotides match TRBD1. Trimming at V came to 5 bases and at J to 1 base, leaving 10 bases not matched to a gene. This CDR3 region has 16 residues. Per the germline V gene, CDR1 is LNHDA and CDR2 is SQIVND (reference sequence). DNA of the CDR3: TGTGCCAGTAGTCATTTACAGGGGTCGTGGAACACTGAAGCTTTCTTT. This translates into CASSHLQGSWNTEAFF.

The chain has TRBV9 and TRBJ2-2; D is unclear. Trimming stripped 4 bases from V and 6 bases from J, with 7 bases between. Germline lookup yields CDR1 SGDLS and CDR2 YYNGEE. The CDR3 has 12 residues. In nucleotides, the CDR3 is TGTGCCAGCAGCCCTTTCCCCGGGGAGCTGTTTTTT. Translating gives CASSPFPGELFF.

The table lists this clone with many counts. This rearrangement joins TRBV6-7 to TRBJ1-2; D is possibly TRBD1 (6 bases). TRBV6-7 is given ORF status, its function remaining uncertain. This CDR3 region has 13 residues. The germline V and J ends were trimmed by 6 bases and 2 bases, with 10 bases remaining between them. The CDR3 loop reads CASSSDRNYGYTF. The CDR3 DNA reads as TGTGCCAGCAGCTCGGACAGAAACTATGGCTACACCTTC.

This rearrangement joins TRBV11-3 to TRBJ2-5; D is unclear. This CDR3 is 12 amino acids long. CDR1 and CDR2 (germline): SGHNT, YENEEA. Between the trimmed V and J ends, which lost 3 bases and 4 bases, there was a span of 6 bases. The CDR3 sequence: CASSLRSETQYF. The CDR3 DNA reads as TGTGCCAGCAGCTTGAGGTCAGAGACCCAGTACTTC.

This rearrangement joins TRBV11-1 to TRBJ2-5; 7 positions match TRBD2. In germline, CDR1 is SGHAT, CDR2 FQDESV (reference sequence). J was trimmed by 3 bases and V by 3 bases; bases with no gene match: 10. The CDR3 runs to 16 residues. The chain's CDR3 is CASSFLPLGREETQYF. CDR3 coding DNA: TGTGCCAGCAGCTTCCTTCCCCTGGGGAGGGAAGAGACCCAGTACTTC.

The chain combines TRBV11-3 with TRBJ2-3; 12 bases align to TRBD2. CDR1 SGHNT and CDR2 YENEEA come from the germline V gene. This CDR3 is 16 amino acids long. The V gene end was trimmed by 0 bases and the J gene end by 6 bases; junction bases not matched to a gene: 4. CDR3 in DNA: TGTGCCAGCAGCTTAGATGGACTAGCGGGGAGGGATACGCAGTATTTT. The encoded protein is CASSLDGLAGRDTQYF.

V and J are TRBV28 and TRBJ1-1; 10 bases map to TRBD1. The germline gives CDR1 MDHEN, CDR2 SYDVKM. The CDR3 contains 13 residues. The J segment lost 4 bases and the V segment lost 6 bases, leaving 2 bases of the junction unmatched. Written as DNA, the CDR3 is TGTGCCAGCAGGGGACAGGGGAGCACTGAAGCTTTCTTT. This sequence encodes CASRGQGSTEAFF. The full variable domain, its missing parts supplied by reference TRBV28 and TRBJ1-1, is DVKVTQSSRYLVKRTGEKVFLECVQDMDHENMFWYRQDPGLGLRLIYFSYDVKMKEKGDIPEGYSVSREKKERFSLILESASTNQTSMYLCASRGQGSTEAFFGQGTRLTVV.

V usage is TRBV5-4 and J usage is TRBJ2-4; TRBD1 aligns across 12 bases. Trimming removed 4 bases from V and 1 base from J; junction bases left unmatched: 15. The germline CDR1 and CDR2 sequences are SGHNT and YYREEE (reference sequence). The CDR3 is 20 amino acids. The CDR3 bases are TGTGCCAGCAGCCCGATCCAGGGGACAGGGGGCCATTCGGCCAAAAACATTCAGTACTTC. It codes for CASSPIQGTGGHSAKNIQYF.